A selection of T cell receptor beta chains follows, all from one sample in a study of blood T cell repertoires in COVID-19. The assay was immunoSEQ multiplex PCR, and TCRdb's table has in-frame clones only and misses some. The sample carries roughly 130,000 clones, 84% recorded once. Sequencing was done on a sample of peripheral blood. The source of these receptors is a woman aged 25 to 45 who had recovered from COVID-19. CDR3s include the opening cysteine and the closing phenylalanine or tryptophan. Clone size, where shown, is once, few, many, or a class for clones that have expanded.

CASSYYGTSGGGTDTQYF	once	TRBJ2-3	TRBV6-2/TRBV6-3
CASSTRTATPYGYTF	NA	TRBJ1-2	TRBV6-5
CASSLEDRGFSNTEAFF	NA	TRBJ1-1	TRBV5-1
CASSQDPEVSGNTIYF	NA	TRBJ1-3	TRBV4-1
CASSPGTGNTEAFF	NA	TRBJ1-1	TRBV5-6
CASSLRTGVDEQFF	few	TRBJ2-1	TRBV7-3
CSVGTGNYSYDYGYTF	NA	TRBJ1-2	TRBV29-1
CASSPSGTDYSYEQYF	NA	TRBJ2-7	TRBV4-1
CASSQDYREETQYF	NA	TRBJ2-5	TRBV4-1
CASSYSGEDTEAFF	NA	TRBJ1-1	TRBV6-5
CASSRSGLADGRTQYF	few	TRBJ2-5	TRBV3-1/TRBV3-2
CASSDRTGAMGGNTIYF	NA	TRBJ1-3	TRBV6-1
CASSLVGQGSSYEQYF	NA	TRBJ2-7	TRBV5-1
CATRGVGYEQYF	NA	TRBJ2-7	TRBV10-2
CASSAGGASHQPQHF	NA	TRBJ1-5	TRBV28
CASSTTGEYEQYF	few	TRBJ2-7	TRBV3-1/TRBV3-2
CASSRQKLQPQHF	NA	TRBJ1-5	TRBV3-1/TRBV3-2
CASSQVRTGETQYF	NA	TRBJ2-5	TRBV3-1/TRBV3-2
CASSYSGTDNYGYTF	NA	TRBJ1-2	TRBV6-5
CASSYRGLSYEQYF	NA	TRBJ2-7	TRBV6-5
CASSTGTGRTDTQYF	NA	TRBJ2-3	TRBV7-2
CAIPAGSTNEKLFF	once	TRBJ1-4	TRBV5-6